This TCR beta chain is drawn from a study of human T cells and chemical hapten exposure. In the study overall: Mainly, slight library volume differences in the pool made TCR yields vary.

Study findings and constraints: TCRs exceeding 1 in 1000 frequency stayed unchanged with DPC sensitization.

The CDR3 sequence is 12 residues long. V was cut by 5 bases and J by 4 bases, with 8 bases left in between. Germline V CDR1 and CDR2: SEHNR, FQNEAQ (reference sequence). This clonotype occurred many times. Its antigen is undetermined. In TCRdb, the RACE reads were re-called with MiXCR into one record per CDR3 protein. In the table there are some 88,000 distinct CDR3 sequences, approximately 11% of which are singletons. Time point of the sample: patch test 2, 6 weeks after DPC sensitization. The sample's treatment: therapeutic diphenylcyclopropenone sensitization with weekly scalp DPC. Blood sampling preceded each patch test application.

The chain couples TRBV7-9 to TRBJ1-1, with D unclear. The receptor was derived from a man between 40 and 49 years old with alopecia areata. Some clones in this sample may be carry-over from other donors' samples. The material sequenced was whole blood, taken in connection with sensitization to the hapten diphenylcyclopropenone (DPC). As DNA, the CDR3 is TGTGCCAGCAGCCCCCACGGCACTGAAGCTTTCTTT. It yields the protein CASSPHGTEAFF.